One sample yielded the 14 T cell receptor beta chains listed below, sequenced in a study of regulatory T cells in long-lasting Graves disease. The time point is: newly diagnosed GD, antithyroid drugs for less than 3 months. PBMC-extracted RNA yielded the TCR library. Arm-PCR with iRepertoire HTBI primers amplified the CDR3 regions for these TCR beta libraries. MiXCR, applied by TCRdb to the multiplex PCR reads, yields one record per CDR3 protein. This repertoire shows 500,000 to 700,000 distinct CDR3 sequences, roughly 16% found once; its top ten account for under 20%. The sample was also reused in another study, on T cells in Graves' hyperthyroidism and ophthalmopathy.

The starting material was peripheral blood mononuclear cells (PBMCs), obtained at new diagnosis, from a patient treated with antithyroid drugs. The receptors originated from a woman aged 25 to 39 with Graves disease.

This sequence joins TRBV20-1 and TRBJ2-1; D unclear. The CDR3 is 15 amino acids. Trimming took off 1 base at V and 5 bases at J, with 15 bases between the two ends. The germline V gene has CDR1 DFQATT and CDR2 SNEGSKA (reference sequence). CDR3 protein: CSARVGGTIDNEQFF. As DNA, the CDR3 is TGCAGTGCTAGAGTCGGCGGAACCATTGACAATGAGCAGTTCTTC.

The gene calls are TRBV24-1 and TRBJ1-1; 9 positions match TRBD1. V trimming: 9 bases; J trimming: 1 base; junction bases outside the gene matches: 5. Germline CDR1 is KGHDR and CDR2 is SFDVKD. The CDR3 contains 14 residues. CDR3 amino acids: CATFGQGRNTEAFF. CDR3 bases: TGTGCCACCTTCGGACAGGGGAGGAACACTGAAGCTTTCTTT.

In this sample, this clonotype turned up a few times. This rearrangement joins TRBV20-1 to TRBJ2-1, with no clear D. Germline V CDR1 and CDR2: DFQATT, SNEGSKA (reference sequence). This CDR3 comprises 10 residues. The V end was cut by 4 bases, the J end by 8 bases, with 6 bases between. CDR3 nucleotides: TGCAGTGCTATCCGCGATGAGCAGTTCTTC. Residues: CSAIRDEQFF.

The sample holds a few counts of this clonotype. This CDR3 is CASSQTSGHVLYGYTF. Here the CDR3 DNA reads TGTGCCAGCAGCCAAACCTCGGGACATGTCCTTTATGGCTACACCTTC. The chain joins TRBV5-6 to TRBJ1-2, with D maybe TRBD1 (6 bases). The CDR3 contains 16 residues. V dropped 4 bases and J dropped 5 bases, with 21 bases sitting between them. Germline lookup yields CDR1 SGHDT and CDR2 YYEEEE.

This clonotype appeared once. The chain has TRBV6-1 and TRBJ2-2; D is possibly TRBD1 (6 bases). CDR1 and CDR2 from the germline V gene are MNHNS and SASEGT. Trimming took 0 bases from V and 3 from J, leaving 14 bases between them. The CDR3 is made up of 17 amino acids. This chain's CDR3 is CASSEAVSAGDTGELFF. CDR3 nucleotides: TGTGCCAGCAGTGAAGCGGTTTCGGCAGGGGACACCGGGGAGCTGTTTTTT.

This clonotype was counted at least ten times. The CDR3 sequence is CAWKISGQGNQPQHF. CDR3 in DNA: TGTGCCTGGAAGATATCAGGACAGGGAAATCAGCCCCAGCATTTT. The V and J genes are TRBV30 and TRBJ1-5; 8 bases match TRBD1. Germline-derived CDR1 and CDR2 are GTSNPN and SVGIG (reference sequence). V shed 4 bases, J shed 4 bases, and the junction held 9 bases outside the gene matches. The CDR3 contains 15 residues.

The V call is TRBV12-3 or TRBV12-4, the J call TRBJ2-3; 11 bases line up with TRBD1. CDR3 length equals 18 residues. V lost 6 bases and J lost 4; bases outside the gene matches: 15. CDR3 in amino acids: CASSLSGGQGALADTQYF. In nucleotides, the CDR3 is TGTGCCAGCAGCTTAAGTGGAGGACAGGGGGCTTTGGCAGATACGCAGTATTTT.

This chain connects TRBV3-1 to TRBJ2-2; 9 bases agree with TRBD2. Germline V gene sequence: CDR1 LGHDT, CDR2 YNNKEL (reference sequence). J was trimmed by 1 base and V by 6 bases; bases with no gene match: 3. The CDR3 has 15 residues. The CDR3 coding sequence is TGTGCCAGCAGACTAGCGGGTTGGAACACCGGGGAGCTGTTTTTT. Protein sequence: CASRLAGWNTGELFF.

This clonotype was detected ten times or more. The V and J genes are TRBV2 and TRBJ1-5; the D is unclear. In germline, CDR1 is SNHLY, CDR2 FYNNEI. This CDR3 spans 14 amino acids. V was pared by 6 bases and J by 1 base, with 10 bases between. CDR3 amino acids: CASRKDGSNQPQHF. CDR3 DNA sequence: TGTGCCAGCAGGAAGGACGGAAGCAATCAGCCCCAGCATTTT.

CDR3 amino acids: CASSLGQGAPPGSPLHF. Written as DNA, the CDR3 is TGTGCCAGCAGCTTAGGGCAAGGAGCCCCACCCGGATCACCCCTCCACTTT. The chain carries TRBV7-9 and TRBJ1-6, with D unclear. Germline V lookup: CDR1 SEHNR, CDR2 FQNEAQ (reference sequence). Trimming took off 1 base at V and 10 bases at J, with 20 bases between the two ends. The CDR3 extends over 17 amino acids.

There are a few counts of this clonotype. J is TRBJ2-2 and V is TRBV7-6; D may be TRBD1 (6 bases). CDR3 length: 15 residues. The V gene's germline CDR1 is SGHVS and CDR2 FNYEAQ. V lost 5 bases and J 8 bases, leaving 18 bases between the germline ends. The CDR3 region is CASSPDHRVAGELFF. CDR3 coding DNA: TGTGCCAGCAGCCCGGATCACAGGGTGGCAGGGGAGCTGTTTTTT. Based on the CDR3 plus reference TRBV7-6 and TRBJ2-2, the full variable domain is GAGVSQSPRYKVTKRGQDVALRCDPISGHVSLYWYRQALGQGPEFLTYFNYEAQQDKSGLPNDRFSAERPEGSISTLTIQRTEQRDSAMYRCASSPDHRVAGELFFGEGSRLTVL.

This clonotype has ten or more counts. The CDR3 DNA reads as TGTGCCAGCAGTTTATCGGTTAATGAAAAACTGTTTTTT. Translated: CASSLSVNEKLFF. The V and J genes are TRBV7-9 and TRBJ1-4; D call uncertain. Trimming removed 6 bases at V and 4 bases at J, with 9 bases between. The germline CDR1 and CDR2 sequences are SEHNR and FQNEAQ (reference sequence). This CDR3 has 13 amino acids.

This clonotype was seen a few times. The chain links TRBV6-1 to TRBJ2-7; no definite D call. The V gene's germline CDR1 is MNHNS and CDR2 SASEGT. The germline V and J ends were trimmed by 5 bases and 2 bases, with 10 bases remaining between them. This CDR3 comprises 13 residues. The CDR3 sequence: CASSNGRPYEQYF. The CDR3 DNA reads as TGTGCCAGCAGTAATGGCAGGCCCTACGAGCAGTACTTC.

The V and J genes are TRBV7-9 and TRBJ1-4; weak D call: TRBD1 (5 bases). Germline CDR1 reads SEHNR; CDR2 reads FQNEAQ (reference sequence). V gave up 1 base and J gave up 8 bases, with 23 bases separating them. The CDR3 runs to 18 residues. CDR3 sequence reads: CASSLGYSNLRRGEKLFF. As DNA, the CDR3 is TGTGCCAGCAGCTTAGGATACTCAAACCTTAGGAGGGGAGAAAAACTGTTTTTT.